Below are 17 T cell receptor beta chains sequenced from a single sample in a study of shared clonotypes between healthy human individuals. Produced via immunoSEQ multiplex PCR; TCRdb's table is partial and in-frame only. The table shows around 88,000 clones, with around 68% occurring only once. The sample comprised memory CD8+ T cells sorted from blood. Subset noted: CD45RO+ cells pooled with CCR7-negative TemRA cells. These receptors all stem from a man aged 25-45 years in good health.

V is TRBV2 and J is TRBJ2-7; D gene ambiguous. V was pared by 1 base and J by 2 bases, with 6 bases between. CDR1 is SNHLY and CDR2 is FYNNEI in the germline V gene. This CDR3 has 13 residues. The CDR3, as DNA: TGTGCCAGCAGTGAAGGGTGGACCTACGAGCAGTACTTC. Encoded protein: CASSEGWTYEQYF.

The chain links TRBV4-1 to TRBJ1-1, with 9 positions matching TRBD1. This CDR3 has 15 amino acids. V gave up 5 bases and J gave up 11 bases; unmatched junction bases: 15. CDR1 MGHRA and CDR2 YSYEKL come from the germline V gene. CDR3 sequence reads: CASSSQAQGALRAFF. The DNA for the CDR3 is TGCGCCAGCAGCTCCCAGGCACAGGGGGCGTTGAGGGCTTTCTTT.

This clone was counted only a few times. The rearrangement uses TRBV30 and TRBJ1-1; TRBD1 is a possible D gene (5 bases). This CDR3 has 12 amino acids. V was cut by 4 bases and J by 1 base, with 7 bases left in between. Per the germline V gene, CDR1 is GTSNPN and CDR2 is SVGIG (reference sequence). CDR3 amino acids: CAWTGPNTEAFF. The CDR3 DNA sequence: TGTGCCTGGACAGGGCCGAACACTGAAGCTTTCTTT.

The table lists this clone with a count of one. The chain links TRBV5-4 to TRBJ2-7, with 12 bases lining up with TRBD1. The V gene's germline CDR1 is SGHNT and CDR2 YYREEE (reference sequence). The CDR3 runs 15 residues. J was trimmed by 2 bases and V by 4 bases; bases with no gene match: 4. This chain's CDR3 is CASSGGTGGPYEQYF. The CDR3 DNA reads TGTGCCAGCAGCGGGGGGACAGGGGGCCCCTACGAGCAGTACTTC.

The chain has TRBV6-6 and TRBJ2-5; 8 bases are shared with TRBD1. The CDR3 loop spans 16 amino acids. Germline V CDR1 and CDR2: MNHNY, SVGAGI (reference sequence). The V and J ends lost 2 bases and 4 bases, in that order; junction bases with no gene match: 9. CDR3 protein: CASSYPTGEVGETQYF. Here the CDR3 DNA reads TGTGCCAGCAGTTACCCGACAGGGGAGGTCGGAGAGACCCAGTACTTC.

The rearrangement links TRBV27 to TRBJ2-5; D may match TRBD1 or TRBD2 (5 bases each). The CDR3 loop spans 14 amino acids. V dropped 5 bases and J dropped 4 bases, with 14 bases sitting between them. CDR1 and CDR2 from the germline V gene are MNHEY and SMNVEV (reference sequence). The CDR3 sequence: CASSEGRGAETQYF. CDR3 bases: TGTGCCAGCAGTGAGGGGAGAGGAGCAGAGACCCAGTACTTC.

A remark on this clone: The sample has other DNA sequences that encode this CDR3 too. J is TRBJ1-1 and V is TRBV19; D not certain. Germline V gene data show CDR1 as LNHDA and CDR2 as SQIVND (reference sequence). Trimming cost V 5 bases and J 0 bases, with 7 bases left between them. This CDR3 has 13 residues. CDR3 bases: TGTGCCAGTAGTGGAGGGATGAACACTGAAGCTTTCTTT. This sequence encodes CASSGGMNTEAFF.

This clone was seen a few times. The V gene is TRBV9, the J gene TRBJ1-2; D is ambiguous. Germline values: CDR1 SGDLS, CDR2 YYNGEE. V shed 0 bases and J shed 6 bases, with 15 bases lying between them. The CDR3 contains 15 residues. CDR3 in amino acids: CASSVEDFGGDGYTF. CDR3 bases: TGTGCCAGCAGCGTAGAGGACTTCGGAGGAGATGGCTACACCTTC. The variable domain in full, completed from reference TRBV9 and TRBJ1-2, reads DSGVTQTPKHLITATGQRVTLRCSPRSGDLSVYWYQQSLDQGLQFLIQYYNGEERAKGNILERFSAQQFPDLHSELNLSSLELGDSALYFCASSVEDFGGDGYTFGSGTRLTVV.

The CDR3 DNA follows: TGTGCCAGCAGTGATTTTATTATTGATACGCAGTATTTT. As protein: CASSDFIIDTQYF. The chain is built from TRBV6-1 and TRBJ2-3; D is ambiguous. The length of the CDR3 is 13 residues. The V and J ends lost 3 bases and 6 bases respectively, with 10 bases between them. The germline V gene has CDR1 MNHNS and CDR2 SASEGT.

The CDR3 spells CASTAGLAGVREQYF. The CDR3, as DNA: TGTGCCAGCACCGCGGGACTAGCGGGAGTAAGAGAGCAGTACTTC. V gene TRBV27 combines with J gene TRBJ2-7; 14 nucleotides line up with TRBD2. Trimming at V came to 7 bases and at J to 7 bases, leaving 9 bases not matched to a gene. Germline CDR1 is MNHEY and CDR2 is SMNVEV (reference sequence). The CDR3 runs to 15 residues.

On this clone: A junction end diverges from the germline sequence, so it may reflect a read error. The CDR3 loop is CASSLRRVNF. The CDR3 DNA follows: TGTGCCAGCAGCTTACGTCGCGTCAACTTC. The V gene is TRBV11-2, the J gene TRBJ2-7, with D hard to call. The CDR3 extends over 10 amino acids. Germline CDR1 is SGHAT and CDR2 is FQNNGV.

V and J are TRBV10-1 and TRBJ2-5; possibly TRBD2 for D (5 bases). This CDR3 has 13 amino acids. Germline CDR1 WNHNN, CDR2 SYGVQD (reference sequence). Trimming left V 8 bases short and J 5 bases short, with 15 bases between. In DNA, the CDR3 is TGCGCCAGCTTCGGGGTCCCAAGCGAGACCCAGTACTTC. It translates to CASFGVPSETQYF.

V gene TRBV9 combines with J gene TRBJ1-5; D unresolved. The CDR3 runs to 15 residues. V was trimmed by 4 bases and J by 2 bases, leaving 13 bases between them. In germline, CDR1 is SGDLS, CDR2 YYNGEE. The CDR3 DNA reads TGTGCCAGCAGCCGTGGGTCATCAGGCAATCAGCCCCAGCATTTT. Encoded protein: CASSRGSSGNQPQHF.

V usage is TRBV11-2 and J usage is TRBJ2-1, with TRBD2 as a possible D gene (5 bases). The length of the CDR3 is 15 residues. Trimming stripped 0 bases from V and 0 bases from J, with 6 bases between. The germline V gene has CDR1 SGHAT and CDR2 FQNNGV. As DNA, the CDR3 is TGTGCCAGCAGCTTAGATCGGGACTCCTACAATGAGCAGTTCTTC. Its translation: CASSLDRDSYNEQFF.

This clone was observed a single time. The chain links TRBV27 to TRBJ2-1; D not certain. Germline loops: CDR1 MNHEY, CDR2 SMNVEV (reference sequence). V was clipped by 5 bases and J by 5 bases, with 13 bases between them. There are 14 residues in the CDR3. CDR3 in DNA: TGTGCCAGCAGTGTGACCTTTGACCACAATGAGCAGTTCTTC. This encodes CASSVTFDHNEQFF.

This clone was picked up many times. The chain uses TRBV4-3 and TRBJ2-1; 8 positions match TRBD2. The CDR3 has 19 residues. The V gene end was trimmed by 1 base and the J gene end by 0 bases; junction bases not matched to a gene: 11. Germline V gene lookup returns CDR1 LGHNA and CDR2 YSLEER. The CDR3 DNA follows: TGCGCCAGCAGCCAAGTGTTCGGTAGCGGGACGAGCTCCTACAATGAGCAGTTCTTC. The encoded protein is CASSQVFGSGTSSYNEQFF.

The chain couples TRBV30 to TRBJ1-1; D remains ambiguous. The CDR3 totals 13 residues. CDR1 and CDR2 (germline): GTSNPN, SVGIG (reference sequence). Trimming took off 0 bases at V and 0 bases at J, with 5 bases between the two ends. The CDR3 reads CAWSVTVNTEAFF. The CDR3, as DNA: TGTGCCTGGAGTGTAACAGTGAACACTGAAGCTTTCTTT.